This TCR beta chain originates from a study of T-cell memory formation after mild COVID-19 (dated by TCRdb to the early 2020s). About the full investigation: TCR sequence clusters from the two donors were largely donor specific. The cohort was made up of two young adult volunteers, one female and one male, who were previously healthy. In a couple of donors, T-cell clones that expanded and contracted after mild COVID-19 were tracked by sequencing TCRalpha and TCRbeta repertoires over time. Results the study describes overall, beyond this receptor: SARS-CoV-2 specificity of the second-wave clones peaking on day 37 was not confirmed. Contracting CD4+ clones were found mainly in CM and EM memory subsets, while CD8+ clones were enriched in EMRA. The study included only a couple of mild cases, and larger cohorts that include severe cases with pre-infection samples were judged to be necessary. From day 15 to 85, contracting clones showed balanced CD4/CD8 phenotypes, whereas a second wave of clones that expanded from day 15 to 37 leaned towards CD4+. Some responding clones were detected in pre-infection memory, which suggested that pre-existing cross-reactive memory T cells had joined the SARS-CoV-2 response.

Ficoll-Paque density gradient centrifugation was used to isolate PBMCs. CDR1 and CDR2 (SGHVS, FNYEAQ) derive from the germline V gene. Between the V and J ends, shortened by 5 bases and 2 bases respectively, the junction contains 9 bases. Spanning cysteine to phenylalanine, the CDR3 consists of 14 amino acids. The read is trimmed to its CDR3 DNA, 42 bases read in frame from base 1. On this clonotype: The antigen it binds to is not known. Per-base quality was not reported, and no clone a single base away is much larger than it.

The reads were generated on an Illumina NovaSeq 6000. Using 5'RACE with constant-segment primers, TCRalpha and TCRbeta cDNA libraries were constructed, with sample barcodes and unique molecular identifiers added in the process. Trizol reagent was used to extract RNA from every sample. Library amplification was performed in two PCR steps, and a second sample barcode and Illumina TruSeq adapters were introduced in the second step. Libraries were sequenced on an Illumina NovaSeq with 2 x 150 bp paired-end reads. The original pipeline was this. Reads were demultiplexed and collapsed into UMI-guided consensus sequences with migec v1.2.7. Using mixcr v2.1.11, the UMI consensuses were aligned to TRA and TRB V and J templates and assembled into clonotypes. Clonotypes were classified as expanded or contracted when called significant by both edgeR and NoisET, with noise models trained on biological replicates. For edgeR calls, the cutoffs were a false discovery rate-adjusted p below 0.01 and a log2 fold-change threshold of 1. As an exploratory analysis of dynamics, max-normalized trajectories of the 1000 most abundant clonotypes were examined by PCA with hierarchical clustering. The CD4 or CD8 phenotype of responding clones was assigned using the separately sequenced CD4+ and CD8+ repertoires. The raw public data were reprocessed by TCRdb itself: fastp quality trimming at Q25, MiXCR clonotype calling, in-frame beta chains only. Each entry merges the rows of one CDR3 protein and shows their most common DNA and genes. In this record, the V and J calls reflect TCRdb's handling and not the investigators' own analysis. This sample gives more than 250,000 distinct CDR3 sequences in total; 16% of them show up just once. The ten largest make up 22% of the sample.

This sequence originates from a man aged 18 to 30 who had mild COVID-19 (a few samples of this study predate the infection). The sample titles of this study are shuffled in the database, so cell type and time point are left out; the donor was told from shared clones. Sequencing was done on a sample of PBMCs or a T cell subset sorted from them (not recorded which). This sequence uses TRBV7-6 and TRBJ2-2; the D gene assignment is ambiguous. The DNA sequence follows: TGTGCCAGCAGCGAGACGGGCAACACCGGGGAGCTGTTTTTT. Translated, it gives CASSETGNTGELFF.